A selection of T cell receptor beta chains follows, all from one sample in a study of blood T cell repertoires in COVID-19. Only in-frame clones appear in the TCRdb table, and some are missing; sequencing was by immunoSEQ multiplex PCR. The sample carries fewer than 300,000 clones, 91% recorded once. The sample consisted of peripheral blood. Source of these receptors: a person under 30 with COVID-19, enrolled during active disease. Each CDR3 is given with its conserved first and last residue. A D gene is named only where the DNA matches it firmly. Some rows have no size entry. The others give once, few or many, or a class for an expanded clone.

TRBJ1-1,TRBV28,-,14,-,TGTGCCAGCAGGAACAAACGATTGAACACTGAAGCTTTCTTT,CASRNKRLNTEAFF
TRBJ2-1,TRBV4-1,-,15,-,TGCGCCAGCAGCCAAGAGCCCCAGGGAAGCAATGAGCAGTTCTTC,CASSQEPQGSNEQFF
TRBJ1-2,TRBV6-5,-,13,-,TGTGCCAGCAGTAACAGTCTTAACTATGGCTACACCTTC,CASSNSLNYGYTF
TRBJ2-7,TRBV13,once,15,TRBD2,TGTGCCAGCAGCTGGGGGACTAGCGGGAGAGAAGAGCAGTACTTC,CASSWGTSGREEQYF
TRBJ2-5,TRBV24-1,-,13,-,TGTGCCACCAGTGATTCGAGAGTTGAGACCCAGTACTTC,CATSDSRVETQYF
TRBJ2-3,TRBV4-2,-,19,TRBD2,TGTGCCAGCAGCCAAGCAGGGCTAATAATAGCGGGAGGGCCAGGTACGCAGTATTTT,CASSQAGLIIAGGPGTQYF
TRBJ1-1,TRBV28,-,15,-,TGTGCCAGCAGTTTAACACCCACCAGGGGCACTGAAGCTTTCTTT,CASSLTPTRGTEAFF
TRBJ2-1,TRBV25-1,-,16,-,TGTGCCAGCAGTGAATCGGTTTCCCTCTCCTACAATGAGCAGTTCTTC,CASSESVSLSYNEQFF
TRBJ1-5,TRBV2,-,15,-,TGTGCCAGCAGTCGTAGGGTAGGGGCGAATCAGCCCCAGCATTTT,CASSRRVGANQPQHF
TRBJ2-2,TRBV5-1,-,14,-,TGCGCCAGCAGCTGGGTAGCTCGGACCGGGGAGCTGTTTTTT,CASSWVARTGELFF
TRBJ2-2,TRBV4-2,-,15,-,TGTGCCAGCAGCCAAGAACAGAGGAACACCGGGGAGCTGTTTTTT,CASSQEQRNTGELFF
TRBJ1-5,TRBV7-9,-,14,TRBD1,TGTGCCAGCAGCCAAGGACAGGGCAATCAGCCCCAGCATTTT,CASSQGQGNQPQHF
TRBJ2-3,TRBV6-4,-,15,-,TGTGCCAGCAGCACCTCTAGCACCTCCACAGATACGCAGTATTTT,CASSTSSTSTDTQYF
TRBJ1-5,TRBV3-1/TRBV3-2,-,14,-,TGTGCCAGCAGCCCCGGGAGAAATTATCAGCCCCAGCATTTT,CASSPGRNYQPQHF
TRBJ2-1,TRBV10-1,-,11,-,TGCGCCAGCAGCGAACCGGGAGAGCAGTTCTTC,CASSEPGEQFF
TRBJ1-1,TRBV9,once,14,-,TGTGCCAGCAGCGTAGACGGGGGACACACTGAAGCTTTCTTT,CASSVDGGHTEAFF
TRBJ2-1,TRBV4-3,-,16,TRBD2,TGCGCCAGCAGCCAACAGCGGCTAGCGGGAGTTGGGGAGCAGTTCTTC,CASSQQRLAGVGEQFF
TRBJ2-3,TRBV7-3,-,13,-,TGTGCCAGCAGCTTAGTCGAGGCAGATACGCAGTATTTT,CASSLVEADTQYF
TRBJ2-3,TRBV5-6,-,17,TRBD2,TGTGCCAGCAGCTTCGGGACTAGCGGGGGATTCGGCGATACGCAGTATTTT,CASSFGTSGGFGDTQYF
TRBJ2-3,TRBV9,-,15,TRBD2,TGTGCCAGCAGCGTAGAAAGCGGGGGGCCCAATACGCAGTATTTT,CASSVESGGPNTQYF
TRBJ2-7,TRBV9,-,12,-,TGTGCCAGCGAGTGGTCCTCCTACGAGCAGTACTTC,CASEWSSYEQYF
TRBJ2-2,TRBV4-1,-,13,TRBD2,TGCGCCAGCCTAGCGGTGAACACCGGGGAGCTGTTTTTT,CASLAVNTGELFF
TRBJ2-1,TRBV9,once,17,TRBD2,TGTGCCAGCAGCCCCGGGGAGGGCTGGAGCGCCTACAATGAGCAGTTCTTC,CASSPGEGWSAYNEQFF
TRBJ1-1,TRBV7-9,-,14,-,TGTGCCAGCAGACCCGGGCTTAGGGGCACTGAAGCTTTCTTT,CASRPGLRGTEAFF
TRBJ1-2,TRBV4-3,-,15,TRBD1,TGCGCCAGCAGCCAAGACGGGACAGGGGGGGGAGGCTACACCTTC,CASSQDGTGGGGYTF
TRBJ1-5,TRBV2,few,13,-,TGTGCCAGCACCCGACAGTTTTATCAGCCCCAGCATTTT,CASTRQFYQPQHF
TRBJ2-7,TRBV27,few,13,-,TGTGCCAGCAGTCGACTAGGGTCCTACGAGCAGTACTTC,CASSRLGSYEQYF
TRBJ1-1,TRBV3-1/TRBV3-2,-,14,TRBD1,TGTGCCAGCAGCCAGGGACAGGGGCGGACTGAAGCTTTCTTT,CASSQGQGRTEAFF
TRBJ2-1,TRBV15,-,14,-,TGTGCCACCAGCAGAGCCCCCCAGGGAAGTGAGCAGTTCTTC,CATSRAPQGSEQFF
TRBJ1-2,TRBV18,once,13,-,TGTGCCAGCTCACCGTCAGGGAACGAGCGCTACACCTTC,CASSPSGNERYTF
TRBJ2-7,TRBV7-8,-,18,TRBD2,TGTGCCAGCACAGTCTGGGGACTAGCGGGCCCTTCCTCCTACGAGCAGTACTTC,CASTVWGLAGPSSYEQYF
TRBJ2-1,TRBV28,-,12,-,TGTGCCAGCAGTATAGCGTCAAATGAGCAGTTCTTC,CASSIASNEQFF
TRBJ2-1,TRBV27,-,14,-,TGTGCCAGCAGTTTAACAGGGGGGGGGAATGAGCAGTTCTTC,CASSLTGGGNEQFF
TRBJ2-2,TRBV3-1/TRBV3-2,-,15,-,TGTGCCAGCAGCCAGGACGTTTCGGGGGCCGGGGAGCTGTTTTTT,CASSQDVSGAGELFF
TRBJ1-4,TRBV7-9,-,15,TRBD1,TGTGCCAGCAGCGGCCAGGGGGGAACTAATGAAAAACTGTTTTTT,CASSGQGGTNEKLFF
TRBJ2-7,TRBV7-9,-,17,TRBD2,TGTGCCAGCAGCTCTATCAAAACTAGCGGCCGGGCCTACGAGCAGTACTTC,CASSSIKTSGRAYEQYF
TRBJ2-3,TRBV24-1,-,15,-,TGTGCCACCAGTGACCCCGGGACAACAGGAGATACGCAGTATTTT,CATSDPGTTGDTQYF
TRBJ2-2,TRBV10-2,once,14,TRBD2,TGCGCCAGCAGGTCGGCGGGAGGCACCGGGGAGCTGTTTTTT,CASRSAGGTGELFF
TRBJ1-1,TRBV29-1,once,13,-,TGCAGCGTTGATAACGGGGGGTTCACTGAAGCTTTCTTT,CSVDNGGFTEAFF
TRBJ1-5,TRBV10-2,-,14,-,TGCGCCAGCAGGCCGGACATCGGCATAACGCCCCAGCATTTT,CASRPDIGITPQHF
TRBJ2-3,TRBV5-1,-,17,TRBD2,TGCGCCAGCAGCTTCGGACTAGCGGGACCCAGCACAGATACGCAGTATTTT,CASSFGLAGPSTDTQYF
TRBJ2-7,TRBV10-2,-,14,TRBD2,TGCGCCACCTCGACTAGCGGGAGACAAGGCGAGCAGTACTTC,CATSTSGRQGEQYF
TRBJ2-5,TRBV19,-,13,-,TGTGCCAGTAGTATAGGAGGCTCGGGGACCCAGTACTTC,CASSIGGSGTQYF
TRBJ2-7,TRBV4-2,few,16,TRBD2,TGTGCCAGCAGCCAAGATGAGAGCGGGAGTCCCCACGAGCAGTACTTC,CASSQDESGSPHEQYF
TRBJ2-5,TRBV24-1,-,13,-,TGTGCCAGCCTGCGGAGGGGCCAAGAGACCCAGTACTTC,CASLRRGQETQYF
TRBJ1-2,TRBV3-1/TRBV3-2,-,15,-,TGTGCCAGCAGCCAAGAATCAGGGGCAACGGAGAGCTACACCTTC,CASSQESGATESYTF
TRBJ1-1,TRBV7-8,-,13,-,TGTGCCAGCAGCTCCATAAGGGGGACTGAAGCTTTCTTT,CASSSIRGTEAFF
TRBJ1-6,TRBV2,-,12,-,TGTGCCAGCATGGGGGGGCTTTCACCCCTCCACTTT,CASMGGLSPLHF
TRBJ2-7,TRBV25-1,few,12,-,TGTGCCAGCAGTTGGAGAGCCTACGAGCAGTACTTC,CASSWRAYEQYF
TRBJ2-1,TRBV30,-,12,TRBD2,TGTGCCTGGACTAGCGGGAGCCATGAGCAGTTCTTC,CAWTSGSHEQFF
TRBJ2-7,TRBV6-6,-,14,-,TGTGCCAGCAGTTACTCTGGGGGGTTCTACGAGCAGTACTTC,CASSYSGGFYEQYF
TRBJ2-5,TRBV7-8,-,13,-,TGTGCCAGCAGCTTAGGAGGCCAAGAGACCCAGTACTTC,CASSLGGQETQYF
TRBJ2-3,TRBV27,-,15,-,TGTGCCAGCAGTTACGACGGAGGGCCCACAGATACGCAGTATTTT,CASSYDGGPTDTQYF
TRBJ2-6,TRBV24-1,-,15,-,TGTGCCACCAGTGATGGGCGCTCTGGGGCCAACGTCCTGACTTTC,CATSDGRSGANVLTF
TRBJ1-2,TRBV9,once,14,TRBD1,TGTGCCAGCAGCGACGGACAGGGGAACTATGGCTACACCTTC,CASSDGQGNYGYTF
TRBJ1-6,TRBV14,-,15,TRBD1,TGTGCCAGCAGCCATGGGACAGGGGAAATTTCACCCCTCCACTTT,CASSHGTGEISPLHF
TRBJ1-2,TRBV7-9,-,16,-,TGTGCCAGCAGCTTATCGCCTTTGGGCATTAACTATGGCTACACCTTC,CASSLSPLGINYGYTF
TRBJ2-3,TRBV6-5,-,15,TRBD2,TGTGCCAGCAGTCGACTAGCGGGAGGCACAGATACGCAGTATTTT,CASSRLAGGTDTQYF
TRBJ2-5,TRBV29-1,-,15,TRBD1,TGCAGCGTTGGCCCCGGGACAGGGGGCGCAGAGACCCAGTACTTC,CSVGPGTGGAETQYF